Listed below are T cell receptor beta chains from one sample, sequenced in a study of blood T cell repertoires in COVID-19. Clones were read by immunoSEQ multiplex PCR, and TCRdb kept only the in-frame ones, dropping some. In the table there are a few hundred thousand clones, roughly 87% of which are singletons. Sequencing was performed on PBMCs or T cells enriched from blood (not recorded which). The receptor set was obtained from a woman aged 18-29 years who had recovered from COVID-19. CDR3s include the opening cysteine and the closing phenylalanine or tryptophan. The D gene is left open where the match is weak. Rows give clone size only sometimes, using once, few, many, or a class for an expanded clone.

D: TRBD1; size: NA; J: TRBJ1-2; V: TRBV18; CDR3: CASSPGKDRAGYGYTF; DNA: TGTGCCAGCTCACCAGGGAAAGACAGGGCCGGCTATGGCTACACCTTC
D: TRBD1; size: NA; J: TRBJ1-4; V: TRBV24-1; CDR3: CATSDPGQGDEKLFF; DNA: TGTGCCACCAGTGATCCAGGACAGGGGGATGAAAAACTGTTTTTT
D: NA; size: NA; J: TRBJ1-2; V: TRBV28; CDR3: CASSPPGQNYGYTF; DNA: TGTGCCAGCAGTCCCCCCGGACAGAACTATGGCTACACCTTC
D: NA; size: NA; J: TRBJ2-3; V: TRBV21-1; CDR3: CASSKVGGARDTQYF; DNA: TGTGCCAGCAGCAAGGTAGGGGGCGCTCGAGATACGCAGTATTTT
D: NA; size: NA; J: TRBJ2-7; V: TRBV9; CDR3: CASSVGVSGEQYF; DNA: TGTGCCAGCAGCGTAGGGGTTTCGGGCGAGCAGTACTTC
D: TRBD1; size: NA; J: TRBJ2-7; V: TRBV5-6; CDR3: CATSRLGQHLEQYF; DNA: TGTGCCACCAGCAGATTGGGACAGCATTTGGAGCAGTACTTC
D: NA; size: many; J: TRBJ2-7; V: TRBV11-1; CDR3: CASSLDFRSNEQYF; DNA: TGTGCCAGCAGCCTAGATTTTAGATCCAACGAGCAGTACTTC
D: TRBD1; size: NA; J: TRBJ1-2; V: TRBV28; CDR3: CASMGTGPSPYGYTF; DNA: TGTGCCAGCATGGGGACAGGGCCTTCTCCGTATGGCTACACCTTC
D: TRBD2; size: once; J: TRBJ2-1; V: TRBV6-4; CDR3: CASSAHPGLANEQFF; DNA: TGTGCCAGCAGTGCCCACCCGGGACTAGCTAATGAGCAGTTCTTC
D: NA; size: NA; J: TRBJ2-2; V: TRBV7-2; CDR3: CASSLKSRGADTGELFF; DNA: TGTGCCAGCAGCTTAAAATCTCGGGGGGCCGACACCGGGGAGCTGTTTTTT
D: NA; size: NA; J: TRBJ2-5; V: TRBV24-1; CDR3: CATSGLDSHQETQYF; DNA: TGTGCCACCAGTGGCCTCGACAGTCATCAAGAGACCCAGTACTTC
D: TRBD2; size: NA; J: TRBJ2-1; V: TRBV7-8; CDR3: CASSTNRKGGRASNDEQFF; DNA: TGTGCCAGCAGTACAAATCGGAAGGGCGGGAGGGCCTCCAACGATGAGCAGTTCTTC
D: TRBD1; size: NA; J: TRBJ2-7; V: TRBV5-4; CDR3: CASSFGDRGYEQYF; DNA: TGTGCCAGCAGCTTTGGAGACAGGGGTTACGAGCAGTACTTC
D: NA; size: NA; J: TRBJ1-1; V: TRBV4-2; CDR3: CASSQYLQGAGTEAFF; DNA: TGTGCCAGCAGCCAATATCTACAGGGAGCCGGGACTGAAGCTTTCTTT
D: NA; size: NA; J: TRBJ2-7; V: TRBV5-1; CDR3: CASSLDSTYEQYF; DNA: TGCGCCAGCAGCTTGGACAGCACCTACGAGCAGTACTTC
D: TRBD2; size: NA; J: TRBJ2-7; V: TRBV7-2; CDR3: CASSLGTRNYEQYF; DNA: TGTGCCAGCAGCTTAGGGACTAGGAACTACGAGCAGTACTTC
D: NA; size: NA; J: TRBJ1-1; V: TRBV15; CDR3: CATSRDTGMNTEAFF; DNA: TGTGCCACCAGCAGAGATACGGGGATGAACACTGAAGCTTTCTTT
D: NA; size: few; J: TRBJ1-2; V: TRBV3-1/TRBV3-2; CDR3: CASSHTQNRFYGYTF; DNA: TGTGCCAGCAGCCACACGCAGAACAGGTTCTATGGCTACACCTTC
D: NA; size: NA; J: TRBJ2-1; V: TRBV7-2; CDR3: CASSGGTGLPLYNEQFF; DNA: TGTGCCAGCAGCGGGGGAACAGGGTTGCCACTCTACAATGAGCAGTTCTTC
D: NA; size: few; J: TRBJ1-1; V: TRBV5-8; CDR3: CASSLAAFF; DNA: TGTGCCAGCAGCTTAGCGGCTTTCTTT
D: NA; size: NA; J: TRBJ2-1; V: TRBV7-2; CDR3: CASSLLRSSYNEQFF; DNA: TGTGCCAGCAGCTTATTGAGAAGCTCCTACAATGAGCAGTTCTTC
D: NA; size: NA; J: TRBJ1-1; V: TRBV19; CDR3: CASSHPGARNTEAFF; DNA: TGTGCCAGTAGTCACCCAGGGGCGAGAAACACTGAAGCTTTCTTT
D: TRBD1; size: NA; J: TRBJ2-7; V: TRBV28; CDR3: CASYGQGYEQYF; DNA: TGTGCCAGCTATGGACAGGGCTACGAGCAGTACTTC
D: TRBD1; size: NA; J: TRBJ1-2; V: TRBV5-8; CDR3: CARPDRANYGYTF; DNA: TGTGCCAGGCCGGACAGGGCTAACTATGGCTACACCTTC
D: TRBD1; size: NA; J: TRBJ1-2; V: TRBV18; CDR3: CASSPIRDRVIGYTF; DNA: TGTGCCAGCTCACCAATCCGGGACAGGGTTATTGGCTACACCTTC
D: NA; size: NA; J: TRBJ2-3; V: TRBV7-9; CDR3: CASSFASRDSLGDTQYF; DNA: TGTGCCAGCAGCTTCGCCTCCCGGGACTCGTTAGGAGATACGCAGTATTTT
D: TRBD1; size: NA; J: TRBJ1-1; V: TRBV19; CDR3: CASSMGQGLAEAFF; DNA: TGTGCCAGTAGTATGGGACAGGGTTTAGCTGAAGCTTTCTTT
D: NA; size: NA; J: TRBJ2-1; V: TRBV12-1; CDR3: CASSWGLAGGPYNEQFF; DNA: TGTGCCAGCAGCTGGGGACTAGCGGGAGGGCCCTACAATGAGCAGTTCTTC
D: TRBD1; size: NA; J: TRBJ1-1; V: TRBV6-5; CDR3: CASSRDRAETEAFF; DNA: TGTGCCAGCAGTCGCGACAGGGCGGAGACTGAAGCTTTCTTT
D: TRBD1; size: NA; J: TRBJ2-5; V: TRBV25-1; CDR3: CASSARQGYQETQYF; DNA: TGTGCCAGCAGTGCGAGACAGGGTTACCAAGAGACCCAGTACTTC
D: NA; size: NA; J: TRBJ1-2; V: TRBV4-1; CDR3: CASSQTIPRTNNYGYTF; DNA: TGCGCCAGCAGCCAGACAATCCCCCGGACAAATAACTATGGCTACACCTTC
D: NA; size: NA; J: TRBJ1-5; V: TRBV7-2; CDR3: CASSLGGFSNQPQHF; DNA: TGTGCCAGCAGCTTAGGGGGCTTTAGCAATCAGCCCCAGCATTTT
D: NA; size: once; J: TRBJ2-7; V: TRBV12-3/TRBV12-4; CDR3: CASSLADTYEQYF; DNA: TGTGCCAGCAGTTTGGCGGATACCTACGAGCAGTACTTC
D: TRBD1; size: NA; J: TRBJ1-2; V: TRBV28; CDR3: CASSYPGTGGPWGYTF; DNA: TGTGCCAGCAGTTATCCCGGGACAGGGGGCCCCTGGGGCTACACCTTC
D: NA; size: NA; J: TRBJ1-1; V: TRBV6-1; CDR3: CASSELWEGMRNTEAFF; DNA: TGTGCCAGCAGTGAACTCTGGGAGGGAATGAGGAACACTGAAGCTTTCTTT
D: TRBD2; size: NA; J: TRBJ2-1; V: TRBV20-1; CDR3: CSASPGLAGFYSYNEQFF; DNA: TGCAGTGCTAGTCCGGGACTAGCGGGATTTTACTCCTACAATGAGCAGTTCTTC
D: NA; size: NA; J: TRBJ1-2; V: TRBV27; CDR3: CASSLSWGGRDGYTF; DNA: TGTGCCAGCAGTTTATCGTGGGGGGGGCGAGATGGCTACACCTTC
D: NA; size: NA; J: TRBJ1-2; V: TRBV5-4; CDR3: CASSYSNRVTNYGYTF; DNA: TGTGCCAGCAGCTATTCTAACCGCGTTACTAACTATGGCTACACCTTC
D: TRBD2; size: NA; J: TRBJ2-7; V: TRBV4-1; CDR3: CASSQDWGGSGGYYEQYF; DNA: TGCGCCAGCAGCCAAGATTGGGGTGGGAGCGGGGGCTACTACGAGCAGTACTTC
D: NA; size: few; J: TRBJ1-2; V: TRBV28; CDR3: CASTSSTLWANYGYTF; DNA: TGTGCCAGCACCAGTTCGACCCTCTGGGCGAACTATGGCTACACCTTC
D: TRBD1; size: NA; J: TRBJ2-7; V: TRBV19; CDR3: CASSIRTGGIYEQYF; DNA: TGTGCCAGTAGTATCCGGACAGGGGGCATCTACGAGCAGTACTTC
D: NA; size: NA; J: TRBJ2-5; V: TRBV4-2; CDR3: CASSQGLEQTYQETQYF; DNA: TGTGCCAGCAGCCAAGGTCTGGAACAGACGTACCAAGAGACCCAGTACTTC
D: TRBD2; size: NA; J: TRBJ2-7; V: TRBV11-2; CDR3: CASSSLAGGYEQYF; DNA: TGTGCCAGCAGCTCTTTAGCGGGGGGCTACGAGCAGTACTTC
D: NA; size: NA; J: TRBJ2-7; V: TRBV5-6; CDR3: CASSLEAGATYEQYF; DNA: TGTGCCAGCAGCTTGGAGGCAGGGGCTACCTACGAGCAGTACTTC
D: NA; size: NA; J: TRBJ1-2; V: TRBV5-5; CDR3: CASSLRNSEGGGYGYTF; DNA: TGTGCCAGCAGCTTGCGCAACAGCGAGGGAGGAGGCTATGGCTACACCTTC
D: TRBD1; size: NA; J: TRBJ1-2; V: TRBV7-2; CDR3: CASSLAHGQGIYGYTF; DNA: TGTGCCAGCAGCTTAGCCCACGGACAGGGTATCTATGGCTACACCTTC
D: NA; size: NA; J: TRBJ1-2; V: TRBV4-3; CDR3: CASSGQNKNYGYTF; DNA: TGCGCCAGCAGCGGACAGAACAAGAACTATGGCTACACCTTC
D: TRBD1; size: NA; J: TRBJ2-1; V: TRBV7-9; CDR3: CASSPGQPNNEQFF; DNA: TGTGCCAGCAGCCCGGGACAGCCGAACAATGAGCAGTTCTTC
D: NA; size: few; J: TRBJ1-5; V: TRBV25-1; CDR3: CASSFTGIQPQHF; DNA: TGTGCCAGCAGTTTCACAGGCATCCAGCCCCAGCATTTT
D: TRBD2; size: NA; J: TRBJ2-1; V: TRBV7-9; CDR3: CASSSLAGGRGNEQFF; DNA: TGTGCCAGCAGCTCGTTAGCGGGAGGGAGGGGCAATGAGCAGTTCTTC
D: NA; size: NA; J: TRBJ1-5; V: TRBV19; CDR3: CASSWTRTGNQPQHF; DNA: TGTGCCAGTAGTTGGACACGGACGGGTAATCAGCCCCAGCATTTT
D: NA; size: NA; J: TRBJ1-5; V: TRBV5-5; CDR3: CASSLDGKVNQPQHF; DNA: TGTGCCAGCAGCTTGGACGGGAAAGTCAATCAGCCCCAGCATTTT
D: NA; size: NA; J: TRBJ1-2; V: TRBV7-2; CDR3: CASSLARGPYGYTF; DNA: TGTGCCAGCAGCTTAGCCAGGGGCCCCTATGGCTACACCTTC
D: NA; size: NA; J: TRBJ2-3; V: TRBV7-8; CDR3: CASTQTDTQYF; DNA: TGTGCCAGCACCCAAACAGATACGCAGTATTTT
D: TRBD1; size: once; J: TRBJ1-6; V: TRBV19; CDR3: CASIVRGQGSSPLHF; DNA: TGTGCCAGTATCGTAAGGGGACAGGGAAGTTCACCCCTCCACTTT
D: NA; size: NA; J: TRBJ1-1; V: TRBV28; CDR3: CASSPPRRGSEAFF; DNA: TGTGCCAGCAGTCCCCCCCGACGGGGTTCTGAAGCTTTCTTT
D: TRBD1; size: NA; J: TRBJ1-1; V: TRBV5-6; CDR3: CASSHPTGDTEAFF; DNA: TGTGCCAGCAGCCACCCCACAGGGGACACTGAAGCTTTCTTT
D: NA; size: NA; J: TRBJ2-3; V: TRBV28; CDR3: CASSPPGTDTQYF; DNA: TGTGCCAGCAGCCCGCCGGGCACAGATACGCAGTATTTT
D: NA; size: NA; J: TRBJ1-1; V: TRBV28; CDR3: CATHVVVRGEAFF; DNA: TGTGCCACCCACGTAGTAGTCCGGGGTGAAGCTTTCTTT